This TCR beta chain was identified during a study of cytomegalovirus exposure and HLA in healthy donors. For this clone: Its antigen is not identified.

Profiling relied on immunoSEQ multiplex PCR, and the TCRdb table lists in-frame clones only, not all of them. The repertoire holds under 400,000 clones, 80% to 90% seen once, with around 0.8% in the top ten. In germline, CDR1 is MDHEN, CDR2 SYDVKM. J was trimmed by 1 base and V by 6 bases; bases with no gene match: 7. The CDR3 covers 16 residues. Study-level results: Specific recognition of CMV antigens was confirmed in vitro for a few chains (all CMV-associated).

The validation cohort, a group of 130 or so subjects, included the donors and was separate from the roughly 670-subject first cohort. The chain combines TRBV28 with TRBJ1-3; 9 positions agree with TRBD1. Input material: PBMCs. The source of this sequence is a woman between 18 and 29 years old in good health and CMV-seronegative. The CDR3 loop reads CASSRPGTGSGNTIYF. The CDR3, as DNA: TGTGCCAGCAGCCGTCCCGGGACAGGGTCTGGAAACACCATATATTTT.